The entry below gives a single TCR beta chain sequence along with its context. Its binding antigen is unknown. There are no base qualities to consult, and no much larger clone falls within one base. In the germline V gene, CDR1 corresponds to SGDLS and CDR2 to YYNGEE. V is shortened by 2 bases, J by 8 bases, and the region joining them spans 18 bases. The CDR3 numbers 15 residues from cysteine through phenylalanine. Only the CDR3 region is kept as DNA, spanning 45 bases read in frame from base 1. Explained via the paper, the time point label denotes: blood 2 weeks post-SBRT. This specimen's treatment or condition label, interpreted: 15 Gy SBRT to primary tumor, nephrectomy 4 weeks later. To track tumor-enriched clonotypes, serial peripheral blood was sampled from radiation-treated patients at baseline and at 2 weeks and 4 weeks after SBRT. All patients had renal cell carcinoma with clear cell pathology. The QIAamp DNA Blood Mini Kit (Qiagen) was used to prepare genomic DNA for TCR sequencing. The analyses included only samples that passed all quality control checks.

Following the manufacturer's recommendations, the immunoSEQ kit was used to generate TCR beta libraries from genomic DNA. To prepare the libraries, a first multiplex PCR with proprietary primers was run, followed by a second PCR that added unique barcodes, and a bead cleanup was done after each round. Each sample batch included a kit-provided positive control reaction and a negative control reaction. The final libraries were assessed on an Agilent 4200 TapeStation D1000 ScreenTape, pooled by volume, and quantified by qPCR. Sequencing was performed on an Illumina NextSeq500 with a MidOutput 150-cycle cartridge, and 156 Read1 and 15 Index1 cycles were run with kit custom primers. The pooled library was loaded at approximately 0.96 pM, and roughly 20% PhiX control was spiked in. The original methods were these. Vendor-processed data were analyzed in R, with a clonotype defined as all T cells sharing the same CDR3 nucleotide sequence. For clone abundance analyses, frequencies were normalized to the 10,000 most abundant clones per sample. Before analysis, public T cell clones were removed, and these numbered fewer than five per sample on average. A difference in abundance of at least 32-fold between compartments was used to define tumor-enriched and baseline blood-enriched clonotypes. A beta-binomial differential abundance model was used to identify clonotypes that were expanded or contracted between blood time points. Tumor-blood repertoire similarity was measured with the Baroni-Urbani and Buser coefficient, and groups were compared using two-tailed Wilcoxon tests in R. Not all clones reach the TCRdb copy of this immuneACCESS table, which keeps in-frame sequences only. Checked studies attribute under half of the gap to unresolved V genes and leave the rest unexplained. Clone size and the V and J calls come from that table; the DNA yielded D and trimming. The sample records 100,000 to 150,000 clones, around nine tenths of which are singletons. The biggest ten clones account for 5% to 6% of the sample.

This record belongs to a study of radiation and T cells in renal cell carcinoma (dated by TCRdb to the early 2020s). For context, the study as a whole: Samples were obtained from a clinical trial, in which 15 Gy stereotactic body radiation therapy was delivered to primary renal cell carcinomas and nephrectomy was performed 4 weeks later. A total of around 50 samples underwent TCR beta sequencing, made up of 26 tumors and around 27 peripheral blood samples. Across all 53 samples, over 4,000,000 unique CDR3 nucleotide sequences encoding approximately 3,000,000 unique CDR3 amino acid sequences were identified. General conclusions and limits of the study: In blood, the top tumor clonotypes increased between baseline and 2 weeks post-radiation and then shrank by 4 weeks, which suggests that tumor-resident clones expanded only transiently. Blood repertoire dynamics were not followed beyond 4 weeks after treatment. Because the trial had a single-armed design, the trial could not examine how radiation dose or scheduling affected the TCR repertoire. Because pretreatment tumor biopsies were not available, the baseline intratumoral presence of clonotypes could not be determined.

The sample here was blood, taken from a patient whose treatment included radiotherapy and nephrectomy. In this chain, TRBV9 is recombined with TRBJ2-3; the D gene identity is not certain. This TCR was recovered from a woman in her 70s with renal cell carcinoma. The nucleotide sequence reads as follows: TGTGCCAGCAGCGTTGGCGGACCGCCCGGTGTTACGCAGTATTTT. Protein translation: CASSVGGPPGVTQYF. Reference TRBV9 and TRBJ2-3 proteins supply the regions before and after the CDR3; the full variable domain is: DSGVTQTPKHLITATGQRVTLRCSPRSGDLSVYWYQQSLDQGLQFLIQYYNGEERAKGNILERFSAQQFPDLHSELNLSSLELGDSALYFCASSVGGPPGVTQYFGPGTRLTVL.